Listed here are 23 T cell receptor beta chains from one sample, sequenced in a study of blood T cells in healthy people across ages. PCR was performed a second time for about 7 to 11 cycles using a sample-barcoded 5' primer and a J-beta primer mix. Via MiXCR, TCRdb re-called the 5' RACE reads, giving one row per CDR3 protein. This sample yields about 750,000 distinct CDR3 sequences, of which about 48% are seen a single time; about 38% belongs to the top ten. Material for sequencing was blood. These receptor sequences come from an elderly man in good health.

This chain joins TRBV5-1 and TRBJ2-1, with TRBD2 matching 10 bases. Trimming cost V 2 bases and J 2 bases; bases outside gene matches: 4. CDR1 and CDR2 from the germline V gene are SGHRS and YFSETQ. The CDR3 spans 16 residues. The CDR3 coding sequence is TGCGCCAGCAGCTTCAAGCGGGAGGGCCCCTACAATGAGCAGTTCTTC. As protein: CASSFKREGPYNEQFF.

This chain uses TRBV20-1 with TRBJ1-2; 8 bases align to TRBD1. Germline loops: CDR1 DFQATT, CDR2 SNEGSKA (reference sequence). V was clipped by 5 bases and J by 0 bases; unmatched bases: 5. There are 14 residues in the CDR3. The DNA for the CDR3 is TGCAGTGCTTATGGACAGGGAGCTAACTATGGCTACACCTTC. Translated, it gives CSAYGQGANYGYTF.

V gene TRBV20-1 combines with J gene TRBJ2-5; D gene unclear. The CDR3 has 15 amino acids. Looked up from germline, CDR1 is DFQATT and CDR2 is SNEGSKA (reference sequence). Trimming removed 4 bases from V and 3 bases from J, with 18 bases in between. This CDR3 reads CSATRATSVEETQYF. The CDR3 DNA sequence: TGCAGTGCTACAAGAGCGACAAGCGTTGAAGAGACCCAGTACTTC.

A few counts support this clonotype. The CDR3 DNA reads TGTGCCATCAGGGCGGACACCACAGATACGCAGTATTTT. The encoded protein is CAIRADTTDTQYF. The chain uses TRBV10-3 and TRBJ2-3; tentative D call: TRBD1 (5 bases). The germline V gene encodes CDR1 ENHRY and CDR2 SYGVKD. The CDR3 has 13 amino acids. Between the trimmed V and J ends, which lost 6 bases and 2 bases, there was a span of 9 bases.

This chain connects TRBV27 to TRBJ2-7, with 13 bases identical to TRBD2. V shed 5 bases and J 1 base; nucleotides not matched to a gene: 17. Per the germline V gene, CDR1 is MNHEY and CDR2 is SMNVEV (reference sequence). The CDR3 consists of 20 residues. CDR3 nucleotides: TGTGCCAGCAGTCCTAGAGGACAGCTCGGACTAGCGGGAGTTTCCTACGAGCAGTACTTC. It is translated as CASSPRGQLGLAGVSYEQYF.

This chain joins TRBV25-1 and TRBJ2-1; 8 positions match TRBD2. The CDR3 runs to 15 residues. V was pared by 5 bases and J by 8 bases, with 11 bases of the junction left unmatched. Germline-derived CDR1 and CDR2 are MGHDK and SYGVNS. CDR3 sequence (DNA): TGTGCCAGCAGTCTTGGGGGACTAGGAGGGGATGAGCAGTTCTTC. Translating it yields CASSLGGLGGDEQFF.

Note on this clonotype: The junction departs from germline at one end; a sequencing error may be responsible. V and J are TRBV27 and TRBJ2-7; possibly TRBD1 for D (5 bases). Per the germline V gene, CDR1 is MNHEY and CDR2 is SMNVEV (reference sequence). The length of the CDR3 is 16 residues. This CDR3 is CASRQDFDRHHYGQYF. DNA for the CDR3: TGTGCCAGCAGACAGGATTTTGACAGACACCACTACGGGCAGTACTTC.

The chain is built from TRBV11-3 and TRBJ1-2; D is ambiguous. Germline CDR1 reads SGHNT; CDR2 reads YENEEA. Trimming took off 8 bases at V and 0 bases at J, with 16 bases between the two ends. This CDR3 has 15 amino acids. The chain's CDR3 is CASAQPEETNYGYTF. The CDR3, as DNA: TGTGCCAGCGCACAACCGGAAGAAACTAACTATGGCTACACCTTC.

The CDR3 loop reads CSARGLNQPQHF. The CDR3 DNA reads TGCAGTGCTAGGGGGTTGAATCAGCCCCAGCATTTT. The J gene is TRBJ1-5, the V gene TRBV20-1; no firm D call. V lost 3 bases to trimming and J lost 4 bases, with 7 bases between them. Germline CDR1 DFQATT, CDR2 SNEGSKA (reference sequence). The CDR3 is 12 residues long.

This clonotype showed up just a few times. The V gene is TRBV11-2, the J gene TRBJ2-5, with 9 bases aligning to TRBD2. The CDR3 runs 18 residues. V was pared by 4 bases and J by 1 base, with 13 bases of the junction left unmatched. Germline V gives CDR1 SGHAT, CDR2 FQNNGV. CDR3 coding DNA: TGTGCCAGCAGCTCCCTGTCGACTAGCGGAGGGGTCCAAGAGACCCAGTACTTC. Translation: CASSSLSTSGGVQETQYF.

This clonotype showed up just a few times. V is TRBV4-1 and J is TRBJ2-1, with 10 bases that match TRBD1. This CDR3 comprises 16 residues. With V trimmed by 4 bases and J by 3 bases, 6 bases remained unmatched. The germline V gene has CDR1 MGHRA and CDR2 YSYEKL. CDR3 region: CASSPIGTGVYNEQFF. CDR3 in DNA: TGCGCCAGCAGCCCAATCGGGACAGGGGTCTACAATGAGCAGTTCTTC.

This clonotype was recorded a few times. The rearrangement uses TRBV7-2 and TRBJ2-7; TRBD1 matches at 7 bases. J was trimmed by 4 bases and V by 1 base; bases with no gene match: 7. From germline, CDR1 is SGHTA and CDR2 FQGNSA. CDR3 length: 15 residues. CDR3 in amino acids: CASSLGQGYLYEQYF. As DNA, the CDR3 is TGTGCCAGCAGCTTAGGACAGGGTTACTTGTACGAGCAGTACTTC.

The chain joins TRBV5-5 to TRBJ2-7; a possible D gene is TRBD1 (5 bases). The CDR3 spans 14 residues. Germline V gives CDR1 SGHKS, CDR2 YYEKEE (reference sequence). Trimming left V 6 bases short and J 2 bases short, with 15 bases between. CDR3 sequence reads: CASIKGQLTYEQYF. The DNA of the CDR3 is TGTGCCAGCATCAAAGGACAATTAACCTACGAGCAGTACTTC.

The chain uses TRBV7-2 and TRBJ1-4; D remains unclear. CDR1 is SGHTA and CDR2 is FQGNSA in the germline V gene. V was shortened by 4 bases and J by 0 bases, with 9 bases between the two germline ends. The CDR3 consists of 15 residues. CDR3 amino acids: CASSSYLATNEKLFF. CDR3 nucleotide sequence: TGTGCCAGCAGCTCGTATCTTGCAACTAATGAAAAACTGTTTTTT.

The rearrangement uses TRBV7-2 and TRBJ2-1; the D is unclear. The better agreement between TRBJ2-7 and the DNA end casts doubt on the J call. Germline V CDR1 and CDR2: SGHTA, FQGNSA. This CDR3 spans 13 amino acids. The CDR3 loop is CASSRDMSGEQYF. CDR3 bases: TGTGCCAGCAGCCGCGACATGTCGGGCGAGCAGTACTTC.

The rearrangement uses TRBV29-1 and TRBJ2-1; D gene uncertain. The V gene's germline CDR1 is SQVTM and CDR2 ANQGSEA. The CDR3 has 14 residues. V was cut by 0 bases and J by 11 bases, with 17 bases left in between. CDR3 sequence: CSVEEGQLSGKQFF. CDR3 coding DNA: TGCAGCGTTGAAGAGGGCCAATTAAGTGGGAAGCAGTTCTTC.

The chain carries TRBV2 and TRBJ2-1; 11 bases line up with TRBD2. Germline CDR1 reads SNHLY; CDR2 reads FYNNEI. Trimming cost V 6 bases and J 6 bases; bases outside gene matches: 7. The CDR3 sequence is 15 residues long. The CDR3, as DNA: TGTGCCAGCAGGAATAGCGGGAGGGCCGCCAATGAGCAGTTCTTC. Its translation: CASRNSGRAANEQFF.

This chain joins TRBV10-1 and TRBJ1-2, with D tentatively TRBD1 (5 bases). With 1 base removed from V and 6 bases from J, the gap between germline ends came to 18 bases. The CDR3 is made up of 16 amino acids. Germline V lookup: CDR1 WNHNN, CDR2 SYGVQD (reference sequence). The DNA for the CDR3 is TGCGCCAGCAGTGAGTTCGCCGGGACCGTAACTAATGGCTACACCTTC. Protein: CASSEFAGTVTNGYTF.

This chain joins TRBV7-3 and TRBJ2-5, with a weak D call TRBD2 (5 bases). Trimming cost V 4 bases and J 11 bases, with 20 bases left between them. Germline V CDR1 and CDR2: SGHTA, FQGTGA. The CDR3 loop spans 14 amino acids. The CDR3 is CASSSEPGRGEQYF. In DNA form, the CDR3 reads TGTGCCAGCAGCTCGGAGCCGGGAAGAGGTGAGCAGTACTTC.

This clonotype was observed a few times. The chain has TRBV5-6 and TRBJ2-7, with TRBD1 matching over 7 bases. The CDR3 is 15 residues long. The ends lost 2 bases at V and 1 base at J; junction bases unmatched: 6. Germline CDR1 is SGHDT and CDR2 is YYEEEE. CDR3 protein: CASSFTGERSYEQYF. The CDR3 nucleotides read TGTGCCAGCAGCTTTACAGGGGAACGGTCCTACGAGCAGTACTTC.

The V and J genes are TRBV20-1 and TRBJ2-7; D uncertain. The J call may be in error: the DNA end matches TRBJ2-5 better. The CDR3 spans 13 residues. Germline CDR1 reads DFQATT; CDR2 reads SNEGSKA (reference sequence). The CDR3 loop reads CSARNLGYETQYF. CDR3 DNA sequence: TGCAGTGCTAGAAACTTGGGGTACGAGACCCAGTACTTC.

The rearrangement uses TRBV20-1 and TRBJ1-4; TRBD1 might be the D (5 bases). The CDR3 runs 15 residues. V lost 3 bases and J lost 0, with 11 bases in between. The V gene's germline CDR1 is DFQATT and CDR2 SNEGSKA (reference sequence). CDR3 sequence reads: CSARAMGATNEKLFF. The CDR3 nucleotides are TGCAGTGCTAGGGCTATGGGGGCAACTAATGAAAAACTGTTTTTT.

This clonotype was counted only a few times. A much larger clone sits a single nucleotide away, making a read error possible. This rearrangement joins TRBV12-3 or TRBV12-4 to TRBJ2-7; D not resolved. The CDR3 covers 12 residues. Trimming pared 6 bases from V and 2 bases from J, leaving 8 bases between. The CDR3 DNA reads TGTGCCAGCAGCCATGGAGCCTACGAGCAGTACTTC. This encodes CASSHGAYEQYF.